Below, 22 T cell receptor beta chains from the same sample are listed, as sequenced in a study of blood T cell repertoires in COVID-19 (dated by TCRdb to the early 2020s). The library relied on the immunoSEQ multiplex PCR assay. TCRdb took over this immuneACCESS table, retaining in-frame rearrangements with V and J assigned. Such tables are incomplete; in checked studies, under half of the missing clones stem from an unresolved V gene, and the remainder is unexplained. Within this sample are approximately 100,000 clones, with 70% to 80% of them counted one time only. About 20% of the sample is held by the ten biggest clonotypes. The material sequenced was peripheral blood. The receptors originated from a man aged 65 to 85 with active or convalescent COVID-19.

The V call is TRBV7-9, the J call TRBJ1-1; D gene unclear. The V end lost 5 bases, the J end lost 8 bases, and 9 bases lay between the germline ends. The CDR3 has 11 residues. Germline lookup yields CDR1 SEHNR and CDR2 FQNEAQ (reference sequence). The CDR3 DNA sequence: TGTGCCAGCAGCACCCGACAAGAAGCTTTCTTT. Encoded protein: CASSTRQEAFF.

This sequence joins TRBV28 and TRBJ2-3; 7 nucleotides align to TRBD2. Germline-derived CDR1 and CDR2 are MDHEN and SYDVKM. There are 14 residues in the CDR3. With 10 bases clipped from V and 6 bases from J, the junction kept 13 bases outside the gene matches. The CDR3 reads CATNGGTLSDTQYF. CDR3 nucleotides: TGTGCCACCAACGGGGGGACGTTGTCGGATACGCAGTATTTT.

CDR3 loop: CASSPGGGVGEAFF. CDR3 DNA sequence: TGTGCCAGCAGCCCGGGGGGGGGCGTAGGGGAAGCTTTCTTT. The V gene is TRBV5-4, the J gene TRBJ1-1, with D possibly TRBD1 on 6 matching bases. V lost 4 bases to trimming and J lost 8 bases, with 18 bases between them. Per germline, CDR1 SGHNT and CDR2 YYREEE (reference sequence). The CDR3 is made up of 14 amino acids.

This rearrangement joins TRBV28 to TRBJ1-4; D may be TRBD1 (6 bases). The CDR3 is 18 amino acids. V was trimmed by 5 bases and J by 0 bases, leaving 19 bases between them. Germline assignment: CDR1 MDHEN and CDR2 SYDVKM. CDR3 residues: CASSHAGVTYATNEKLFF. The CDR3 nucleotides are TGTGCCAGCAGTCATGCAGGGGTAACGTACGCAACTAATGAAAAACTGTTTTTT. The full variable domain, rest sourced from reference TRBV28 and TRBJ1-4, is DVKVTQSSRYLVKRTGEKVFLECVQDMDHENMFWYRQDPGLGLRLIYFSYDVKMKEKGDIPEGYSVSREKKERFSLILESASTNQTSMYLCASSHAGVTYATNEKLFFGSGTQLSVL.

There are many counts of this clone. The gene calls are TRBV3-1 (or the pseudogene TRBV3-2) and TRBJ2-3, with TRBD2 matching 8 bases. This CDR3 is built from 16 residues. Trimming at V came to 0 bases and at J to 2 bases, leaving 4 bases not matched to a gene. Germline assignment: CDR1 LGHDT and CDR2 YNNKEL (reference sequence). CDR3 sequence (DNA): TGTGCCAGCAGCCAAGATTACGGGGGGGCCACAGATACGCAGTATTTT. The encoded protein is CASSQDYGGATDTQYF.

V gene TRBV9 combines with J gene TRBJ2-3; 8 nucleotides agree with TRBD1. Germline V gene sequence: CDR1 SGDLS, CDR2 YYNGEE. CDR3 size: 16 residues. V trimming: 0 bases; J trimming: 1 base; junction bases outside the gene matches: 4. The CDR3 DNA follows: TGTGCCAGCAGCGTAGAGTTGACAGGGGGCACAGATACGCAGTATTTT. It specifies CASSVELTGGTDTQYF.

This chain uses TRBV11-1 with TRBJ2-1; possible D gene TRBD1, 6 bases. The CDR3 is made up of 14 amino acids. Trimming took 5 bases from V and 3 from J, leaving 11 bases between them. CDR1 is SGHAT and CDR2 is FQDESV in the germline V gene (reference sequence). CDR3 DNA: TGTGCCAGCAGCAACCAGGACAGCTACAATGAGCAGTTCTTC. This sequence encodes CASSNQDSYNEQFF.

The V and J genes are TRBV6-5 and TRBJ2-7; perhaps TRBD1 as D (6 bases). Germline CDR1 and CDR2: MNHEY and SVGAGI. The CDR3 length is 16 residues. Trimming shortened V by 0 bases and J by 3 bases, and 15 bases separated the two germline ends. CDR3 sequence (DNA): TGTGCCAGCAGTTACTCGAGGGGGTCGGGCGGCTACGAGCAGTACTTC. Its translation is CASSYSRGSGGYEQYF.

The gene calls are TRBV2 and TRBJ1-2; tentatively, D is TRBD1 (5 bases). The length of the CDR3 is 12 residues. Trimming shortened V by 7 bases and J by 2 bases, and 8 bases separated the two germline ends. Germline V gene sequence: CDR1 SNHLY, CDR2 FYNNEI. The CDR3 DNA follows: TGTGCCAGCACAGGGCTCAACTATGGCTACACCTTC. Its translation: CASTGLNYGYTF.

This sequence joins TRBV5-6 and TRBJ2-7; TRBD1 matches at 8 bases. Germline V gene sequence: CDR1 SGHDT, CDR2 YYEEEE. The CDR3 totals 15 residues. V gave up 4 bases and J gave up 0 bases; unmatched junction bases: 6. CDR3 region: CASSRRQGTSYEQYF. CDR3 DNA: TGTGCCAGCAGCCGACGACAGGGGACCTCCTACGAGCAGTACTTC. The variable domain in full, with the rest retrieved from reference TRBV5-6 and TRBJ2-7, is DAGVTQSPTHLIKTRGQQVTLRCSPKSGHDTVSWYQQALGQGPQFIFQYYEEEERQRGNFPDRFSGHQFPNYSSELNVNALLLGDSALYLCASSRRQGTSYEQYFGPGTRLTVT.

This clone was counted only a few times. The chain recombines TRBV11-2 with TRBJ2-7; no definite D call. V dropped 0 bases and J dropped 2 bases, with 5 bases sitting between them. Germline CDR1 and CDR2: SGHAT and FQNNGV. The CDR3 runs to 13 residues. The CDR3 spells CASSLDSTYEQYF. DNA of the CDR3: TGTGCCAGCAGCTTAGATTCCACCTACGAGCAGTACTTC.

The chain is built from TRBV12-3 or TRBV12-4 and TRBJ1-1; D is undetermined. This CDR3 is built from 13 residues. Trimming left V 4 bases short and J 1 base short, with 7 bases between. CDR3 nucleotide sequence: TGTGCCAGCAGTTGGGCGGGGAACACTGAAGCTTTCTTT. This translates into CASSWAGNTEAFF.

The J gene is TRBJ2-6, the V gene TRBV30; TRBD1 matches at 8 bases. This CDR3 has 16 amino acids. Germline CDR1 reads GTSNPN; CDR2 reads SVGIG (reference sequence). Losses at the gene ends were 4 bases for V and 2 bases for J; bases not matched to a gene: 7. The CDR3 reads CAWKGRGRTGANVLTF. CDR3 DNA sequence: TGTGCCTGGAAGGGCAGGGGGCGAACTGGGGCCAACGTCCTGACTTTC.

This clone was seen repeatedly, ten times or more. The rearrangement links TRBV30 to TRBJ1-1; TRBD1 matches 8 bases. The CDR3 loop spans 17 amino acids. Trimming removed 0 bases from V and 5 bases from J; junction bases left unmatched: 14. Looked up from germline, CDR1 is GTSNPN and CDR2 is SVGIG (reference sequence). The chain's CDR3 is CAWSVRRAGGWGTEAFF. Here the CDR3 DNA reads TGTGCCTGGAGTGTACGGCGGGCAGGGGGCTGGGGTACTGAAGCTTTCTTT.

The CDR3 sequence: CASSWETGVRSYEQYF. The CDR3 region has the DNA TGCGCCAGCAGCTGGGAAACAGGGGTCCGCTCCTACGAGCAGTACTTC. The chain couples TRBV5-1 to TRBJ2-7, with 7 bases aligning to TRBD1. This CDR3 region has 16 residues. V trimming: 3 bases; J trimming: 0 bases; junction bases outside the gene matches: 9. Germline CDR1 SGHRS, CDR2 YFSETQ.

The genes are TRBV13 and TRBJ2-7; TRBD1 aligns across 9 bases. Germline lookup yields CDR1 PRHDT and CDR2 FYEKMQ (reference sequence). The CDR3 has 18 residues. J lost 4 bases, V lost 1 base, and 14 bases had no gene match. In DNA, the CDR3 is TGTGCCAGCAGCTTAGAGGCCCAACAGGGACAGGGTAGGTACGAGCAGTACTTC. This translates into CASSLEAQQGQGRYEQYF.

The J gene is TRBJ2-5, the V gene TRBV6-1; 8 bases align to TRBD2. CDR3 size: 15 residues. The germline V gene encodes CDR1 MNHNS and CDR2 SASEGT. J was trimmed by 4 bases and V by 5 bases; bases with no gene match: 9. The CDR3, as DNA: TGTGCCAGCAGTCCCCCAGCGGGAGTAGGAGAGACCCAGTACTTC. Translation gives CASSPPAGVGETQYF.

The chain employs TRBV28 and TRBJ2-1, with TRBD2 identical over 14 bases. CDR1 is MDHEN and CDR2 is SYDVKM in the germline V gene. The V segment lost 6 bases and the J segment 6 bases; nucleotides outside the gene matches: 10. This CDR3 spans 17 amino acids. The CDR3 DNA follows: TGTGCCAGCAGGGGGACTAGCGGGAGTTCTAACGGCAATGAGCAGTTCTTC. It is translated as CASRGTSGSSNGNEQFF.

This clone was detected a few times. The V call is TRBV29-1, the J call TRBJ2-2; unclear D gene. V lost 4 bases and J 3 bases, leaving 3 bases between the germline ends. Germline values: CDR1 SQVTM, CDR2 ANQGSEA. The CDR3 is 11 amino acids. CDR3 in amino acids: CSVGDTGELFF. Here the CDR3 DNA reads TGCAGCGTTGGCGACACCGGGGAGCTGTTTTTT.

The V and J genes are TRBV27 and TRBJ2-5, with no clear D. Trimming took off 8 bases at V and 2 bases at J, with 6 bases between the two ends. Germline-derived CDR1 and CDR2 are MNHEY and SMNVEV (reference sequence). The length of the CDR3 is 11 residues. The CDR3 DNA reads TGTGCCAGCGGAGATCAAGAGACCCAGTACTTC. Translation: CASGDQETQYF.

The CDR3 spells CASSQQGDPAYNEQFF. The CDR3 DNA reads TGTGCCAGCAGTCAGCAGGGGGACCCCGCCTACAATGAGCAGTTCTTC. The chain joins TRBV2 to TRBJ2-1; 7 nucleotides match TRBD1. This CDR3 is built from 16 residues. V trimming: 5 bases; J trimming: 2 bases; junction bases outside the gene matches: 9. In germline, CDR1 is SNHLY, CDR2 FYNNEI. Combining the CDR3 with reference TRBV2 and TRBJ2-1 gives the whole variable domain EPEVTQTPSHQVTQMGQEVILRCVPISNHLYFYWYRQILGQKVEFLVSFYNNEISEKSEIFDDQFSVERPDGSNFTLKIRSTKLEDSAMYFCASSQQGDPAYNEQFFGPGTRLTVL.

The chain links TRBV5-4 to TRBJ2-2; no clear D. The CDR3 has 14 amino acids. The germline V gene encodes CDR1 SGHNT and CDR2 YYREEE (reference sequence). V dropped 4 bases and J dropped 5 bases, with 12 bases sitting between them. In nucleotides, the CDR3 is TGTGCCAGCAGCCGAGAAAGGCGGACCGGGGAGCTGTTTTTT. Residues: CASSRERRTGELFF.